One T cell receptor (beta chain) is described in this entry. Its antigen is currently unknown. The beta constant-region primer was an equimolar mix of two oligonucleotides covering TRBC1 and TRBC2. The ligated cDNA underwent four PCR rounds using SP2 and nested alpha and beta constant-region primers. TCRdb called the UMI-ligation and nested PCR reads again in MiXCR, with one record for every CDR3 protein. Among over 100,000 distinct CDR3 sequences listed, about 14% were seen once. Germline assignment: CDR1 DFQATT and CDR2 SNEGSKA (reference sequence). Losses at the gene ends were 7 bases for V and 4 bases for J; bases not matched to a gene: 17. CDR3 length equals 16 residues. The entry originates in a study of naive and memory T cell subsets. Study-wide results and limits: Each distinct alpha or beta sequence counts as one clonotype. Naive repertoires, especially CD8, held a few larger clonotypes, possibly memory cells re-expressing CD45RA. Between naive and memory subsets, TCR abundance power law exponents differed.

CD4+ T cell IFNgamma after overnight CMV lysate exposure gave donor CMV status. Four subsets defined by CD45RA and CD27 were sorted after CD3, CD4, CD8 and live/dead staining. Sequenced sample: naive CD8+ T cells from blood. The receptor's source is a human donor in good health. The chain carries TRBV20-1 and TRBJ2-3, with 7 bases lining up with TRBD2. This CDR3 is CSVSRTSGVSADTQYF. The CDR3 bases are TGCAGTGTCTCCCGTACCAGCGGGGTCTCAGCAGATACGCAGTATTTT.